The 32 T cell receptor beta chains below were found in one sample sequenced in a study of blood T cell repertoires in COVID-19. Here immunoSEQ multiplex PCR was the method, and the copy in TCRdb shows in-frame clones only, minus some. The sample includes just over 300,000 clones, approximately 84% seen only once; the top ten take about 4.2%. Sequenced: PBMCs or T cells enriched from blood (not recorded which). The receptors were sampled from a man between 25 and 39 years old who had recovered from COVID-19.

V usage is TRBV15 and J usage is TRBJ2-5, with 8 bases that match TRBD2. Per germline, CDR1 LNHNV and CDR2 YYDKDF (reference sequence). With V trimmed by 4 bases and J by 1 base, 11 bases remained unmatched. This CDR3 spans 17 amino acids. DNA for the CDR3: TGTGCCACCAGCACCGGACTACGCGGGGGGCTCCAAGAGACCCAGTACTTC. Translating it yields CATSTGLRGGLQETQYF. The full variable domain, in which reference TRBV15 and TRBJ2-5 provide the parts outside the CDR3, is DAMVIQNPRYQVTQFGKPVTLSCSQTLNHNVMYWYQQKSSQAPKLLFHYYDKDFNNEADTPDNFQSRRPNTSFCFLDIRSPGLGDTAMYLCATSTGLRGGLQETQYFGPGTRLLVL.

The rearrangement joins TRBV3-1 (or the pseudogene TRBV3-2) to TRBJ1-1; 8 nucleotides agree with TRBD1. Unmatched junction bases numbered 10, after V lost 5 bases and J lost 5 bases. The V gene's germline CDR1 is LGHDT and CDR2 YNNKEL (reference sequence). The CDR3 sequence is 15 residues long. CDR3 coding DNA: TGTGCCAGCAGCTTTCGGACAGGGAGGCGGACTGAAGCTTTCTTT. Translation: CASSFRTGRRTEAFF.

This chain links TRBV14 with TRBJ2-1, with 7 nucleotides matching TRBD2. Germline CDR1 and CDR2: SGHDN and FVKESK. J was trimmed by 2 bases and V by 1 base; bases with no gene match: 5. This CDR3 spans 16 amino acids. The CDR3 sequence: CASSQGSGAAYNEQFF. The CDR3 coding sequence is TGTGCCAGCAGCCAAGGGAGCGGGGCTGCCTACAATGAGCAGTTCTTC.

V usage is TRBV21-1 and J usage is TRBJ1-4; the table's D call, TRBD1, was not checked against the DNA. TRBV21-1 is a pseudogene segment. The CDR3 is 14 amino acids. The CDR3 protein is CASSKGQGGEKLFF. The CDR3 DNA sequence: TGTGCCAGCAGCAAAGGGCAGGGCGGTGAAAAACTGTTTTTT.

This clone was seen ten or more times. The J gene is TRBJ1-2, the V gene TRBV29-1; 12 bases agree with TRBD1. The CDR3 runs 15 residues. Looked up from germline, CDR1 is SQVTM and CDR2 is ANQGSEA. V trimming: 3 bases; J trimming: 4 bases; junction bases outside the gene matches: 6. CDR3 DNA: TGCAGCGTTGATTTGGGGACAGGGGGCGGCTATGGCTACACCTTC. Its protein is CSVDLGTGGGYGYTF.

Relative to its sample, this clone is medium-sized. This chain links TRBV30 with TRBJ2-1, with D possibly matching TRBD2 (6 bases). V lost 5 bases, J lost 7 bases, and 12 bases lay in between. The CDR3 contains 12 residues. Germline V gene data show CDR1 as GTSNPN and CDR2 as SVGIG (reference sequence). The CDR3 sequence is CAWAGTGNEQFF. DNA for the CDR3: TGTGCCTGGGCCGGGACTGGTAATGAGCAGTTCTTC.

This rearrangement joins TRBV5-1 to TRBJ1-1, with D uncertain. Germline CDR1 and CDR2: SGHRS and YFSETQ. V was clipped by 4 bases and J by 3 bases, with 16 bases between them. The CDR3 contains 15 residues. The CDR3 sequence is CASSPSAFVDTEAFF. The DNA of the CDR3 is TGCGCCAGCAGCCCGAGCGCATTTGTCGACACTGAAGCTTTCTTT.

The chain carries TRBV15 and TRBJ2-3, with TRBD1 matching over 8 bases. Trimming cost V 3 bases and J 1 base; bases outside gene matches: 6. The V gene's germline CDR1 is LNHNV and CDR2 YYDKDF (reference sequence). The CDR3 contains 16 residues. CDR3 loop: CATSSRGRGGTDTQYF. As DNA, the CDR3 is TGTGCCACCAGCAGCAGGGGGCGAGGGGGCACAGATACGCAGTATTTT. Filled out from reference TRBV15 and TRBJ2-3, the complete variable domain reads DAMVIQNPRYQVTQFGKPVTLSCSQTLNHNVMYWYQQKSSQAPKLLFHYYDKDFNNEADTPDNFQSRRPNTSFCFLDIRSPGLGDTAMYLCATSSRGRGGTDTQYFGPGTRLTVL.

V is TRBV10-1 and J is TRBJ1-1; D unresolved. The CDR3 has 11 amino acids. Germline CDR1 WNHNN, CDR2 SYGVQD (reference sequence). V dropped 4 bases and J dropped 4 bases, with 4 bases sitting between them. CDR3 coding DNA: TGCGCCAGCAGTGGAGGCACTGAAGCTTTCTTT. Its translation: CASSGGTEAFF.

The V gene is TRBV14, the J gene TRBJ2-5; 7 bases agree with TRBD1. The junction had 13 bases not matched to a gene; V was cut back by 1 base and J by 5 bases. The germline V gene has CDR1 SGHDN and CDR2 FVKESK. This CDR3 is built from 17 residues. The CDR3 spells CASSQAFRRDSIETQYF. The CDR3 DNA sequence: TGTGCCAGCAGCCAAGCTTTCCGCCGGGACAGTATCGAGACCCAGTACTTC.

The rearrangement uses TRBV18 and TRBJ2-3, with TRBD2 matching over 10 bases. The CDR3 sequence is 17 residues long. Germline lookup yields CDR1 KGHSH and CDR2 LQKENI. The ends lost 2 bases at V and 1 base at J; junction bases unmatched: 6. The CDR3 DNA is TGTGCCAGCTCACCAGGTAGCGGGGGGACCCGCACAGATACGCAGTATTTT. It specifies CASSPGSGGTRTDTQYF.

The genes are TRBV5-1 and TRBJ1-2, with 7 bases lining up with TRBD1. This CDR3 region has 13 residues. In germline, CDR1 is SGHRS, CDR2 YFSETQ. J gave up 4 bases and V 4 bases, and 4 bases lay outside the gene matches. As DNA, the CDR3 is TGCGCCAGCAGCGCGGGACAGAGCTATGGCTACACCTTC. Residues: CASSAGQSYGYTF.

The rearrangement links TRBV5-1 to TRBJ2-1; perhaps TRBD1 as D (6 bases). Germline CDR1 reads SGHRS; CDR2 reads YFSETQ. With 5 bases removed from V and 4 bases from J, the gap between germline ends came to 10 bases. The CDR3 runs 13 residues. The CDR3 region is CASRTGVYNEQFF. CDR3 nucleotides: TGCGCCAGCAGGACAGGAGTTTACAATGAGCAGTTCTTC.

CDR3 residues: CASSLAGGSGNTIYF. CDR3 DNA: TGTGCCAGCAGCTTGGCCGGGGGCTCTGGAAACACCATATATTTT. This chain uses TRBV7-6 with TRBJ1-3, with D perhaps TRBD1 (5 bases). Germline CDR1 and CDR2: SGHVS and FNYEAQ. With 3 bases removed from V and 0 bases from J, the gap between germline ends came to 9 bases. The CDR3 totals 15 residues.

This chain uses TRBV30 with TRBJ1-3; perhaps TRBD1 as D (6 bases). The germline V and J ends were trimmed by 4 bases and 6 bases, with 13 bases remaining between them. This CDR3 has 13 residues. Germline loops: CDR1 GTSNPN, CDR2 SVGIG (reference sequence). The CDR3, as DNA: TGTGCCTGGAAATCGGGACAAGTAAACACCATATATTTT. Its translation is CAWKSGQVNTIYF.

The chain carries TRBV15 and TRBJ1-2, with TRBD1 matching 10 bases. Germline V gives CDR1 LNHNV, CDR2 YYDKDF (reference sequence). The V gene end was trimmed by 1 base and the J gene end by 3 bases; junction bases not matched to a gene: 5. The length of the CDR3 is 16 residues. CDR3 nucleotide sequence: TGTGCCACCAGCAGAGGTCGGACAGGGGGAGACTATGGCTACACCTTC. It encodes CATSRGRTGGDYGYTF.

CDR3 sequence reads: CASSLSGTSSGNTIYF. In DNA, the CDR3 is TGTGCCAGCTCACTGAGCGGGACAAGCTCTGGAAACACCATATATTTT. The chain links TRBV18 to TRBJ1-3, with TRBD1 as a possible D gene (6 bases). The germline gives CDR1 KGHSH, CDR2 LQKENI. Trimming pared 4 bases from V and 0 bases from J, leaving 13 bases between. This CDR3 is 16 amino acids long.

This sequence joins TRBV27 and TRBJ1-1; TRBD1 agrees at 8 bases. The germline gives CDR1 MNHEY, CDR2 SMNVEV (reference sequence). This CDR3 spans 13 amino acids. The junction had 5 bases not matched to a gene; V was cut back by 6 bases and J by 5 bases. CDR3 in amino acids: CASSSGGRTEAFF. CDR3 DNA: TGTGCCAGCAGCTCAGGGGGCCGGACTGAAGCTTTCTTT.

This clone came up once. The chain has TRBV28 and TRBJ1-1, with 7 bases aligning to TRBD1. The ends lost 8 bases at V and 3 bases at J; junction bases unmatched: 9. This CDR3 spans 14 amino acids. Germline loops: CDR1 MDHEN, CDR2 SYDVKM. The CDR3: CASRQGSRDTEAFF. The CDR3 nucleotides read TGTGCCAGCCGACAGGGCTCTAGGGACACTGAAGCTTTCTTT.

The chain couples TRBV7-2 to TRBJ2-2; 8 bases fit TRBD2. V lost 3 bases, J lost 5 bases, and 5 bases stayed unmatched. The CDR3 spans 15 residues. Germline V gives CDR1 SGHTA, CDR2 FQGNSA. The CDR3 loop reads CASSFRLAPTGELFF. The CDR3 DNA sequence: TGTGCCAGCAGCTTCCGACTAGCGCCAACCGGGGAGCTGTTTTTT. The entire variable domain, with the rest obtained from reference TRBV7-2 and TRBJ2-2, is as follows: GAGVSQSPSNKVTEKGKDVELRCDPISGHTALYWYRQSLGQGLEFLIYFQGNSAPDKSGLPSDRFSAERTGGSVSTLTIQRTQQEDSAVYLCASSFRLAPTGELFFGEGSRLTVL.

This sequence joins TRBV7-2 and TRBJ2-5, with 12 bases aligning to TRBD2. V lost 3 bases to trimming and J lost 4 bases; unmatched junction nucleotides: 6. Germline loops: CDR1 SGHTA, CDR2 FQGNSA. The CDR3 is made up of 16 amino acids. The CDR3 protein is CASSFWTSGVGETQYF. The DNA for the CDR3 is TGTGCCAGCAGCTTTTGGACTAGCGGGGTGGGAGAGACCCAGTACTTC.

The chain uses TRBV4-1 and TRBJ2-7, with D tentatively TRBD2 (6 bases). The CDR3 length is 13 residues. Germline CDR1 is MGHRA and CDR2 is YSYEKL. V shed 1 base and J shed 6 bases, with 10 bases lying between them. This chain's CDR3 is CASSQVGTFEQYF. The CDR3 DNA reads TGCGCCAGCAGCCAAGTAGGGACTTTCGAGCAGTACTTC.

J is TRBJ2-3 and V is TRBV19; maybe TRBD1 (6 bases). CDR1 LNHDA and CDR2 SQIVND come from the germline V gene (reference sequence). The length of the CDR3 is 15 residues. Trimming shortened V by 8 bases and J by 0 bases, and 15 bases separated the two germline ends. In DNA form, the CDR3 reads TGTGCCAGTCGCGACGGACAGTCTAGCACAGATACGCAGTATTTT. This encodes CASRDGQSSTDTQYF.

The V call is TRBV18, the J call TRBJ2-2; D not certain. With 3 bases removed from V and 6 bases from J, the gap between germline ends came to 8 bases. Germline assignment: CDR1 KGHSH and CDR2 LQKENI. The CDR3 is 13 amino acids. The CDR3 protein is CASSPLDPGELFF. CDR3 nucleotide sequence: TGTGCCAGCTCACCCCTAGATCCCGGGGAGCTGTTTTTT.

The chain has TRBV4-1 and TRBJ1-1; 7 bases line up with TRBD1. CDR1 and CDR2 (germline): MGHRA, YSYEKL. The CDR3 covers 15 residues. Losses at the gene ends were 2 bases for V and 5 bases for J; bases not matched to a gene: 8. The CDR3 DNA is TGCGCCAGCAGCCAAATACCAGGGGGAATAACTGAAGCTTTCTTT. Its translation: CASSQIPGGITEAFF.

This chain connects TRBV19 to TRBJ2-5; 9 bases line up with TRBD2. Germline CDR1 reads LNHDA; CDR2 reads SQIVND (reference sequence). V was pared by 7 bases and J by 2 bases, with 2 bases of the junction left unmatched. The CDR3 is 13 residues long. CDR3 protein: CASKSGGQETQYF. As DNA, the CDR3 is TGTGCCAGTAAGAGCGGGGGGCAAGAGACCCAGTACTTC.

This chain joins TRBV27 and TRBJ1-1, with unresolved D. CDR3 length: 15 residues. Deletions cut 8 bases from V and 2 bases from J, with 18 bases between. CDR1 is MNHEY, CDR2 SMNVEV, per germline (reference sequence). The DNA of the CDR3 is TGTGCCAGCCGAGACCGACTACTTACTAACACTGAAGCTTTCTTT. Its protein product is CASRDRLLTNTEAFF.

This chain connects TRBV19 to TRBJ2-1; 9 nucleotides align to TRBD1. The V segment lost 7 bases and the J segment 6 bases; nucleotides outside the gene matches: 7. This CDR3 comprises 14 residues. The V gene's germline CDR1 is LNHDA and CDR2 SQIVND (reference sequence). This CDR3 is CASKGTGFINEQFF. The CDR3 coding sequence is TGTGCCAGTAAGGGGACAGGGTTTATCAATGAGCAGTTCTTC.

V gene TRBV29-1 combines with J gene TRBJ2-1; TRBD2 agrees at 7 bases. CDR3 length: 16 amino acids. Germline V gene sequence: CDR1 SQVTM, CDR2 ANQGSEA. V trimming: 7 bases; J trimming: 0 bases; junction bases outside the gene matches: 12. DNA for the CDR3: TGCAGCGCCCTGGGGCTAGCGGAATACTCCTACAATGAGCAGTTCTTC. Its protein is CSALGLAEYSYNEQFF.

The chain combines TRBV7-2 with TRBJ2-7, with 10 bases fitting TRBD2. CDR3 length: 14 amino acids. Germline values: CDR1 SGHTA, CDR2 FQGNSA. J lost 5 bases, V lost 3 bases, and 4 bases had no gene match. The CDR3 sequence is CASSFQLAGNEQYF. Written as DNA, the CDR3 is TGTGCCAGCAGCTTTCAACTAGCGGGAAACGAGCAGTACTTC.

The V gene is TRBV21-1, the J gene TRBJ2-1; the D call of TRBD2 is as the table states it, not checked on the DNA. TRBV21-1 is a pseudogene locus. The CDR3 is 12 amino acids. The chain's CDR3 is CASSKEAKEQFF. The CDR3 region has the DNA TGTGCCAGCAGCAAAGAAGCAAAAGAGCAGTTCTTC.

The chain employs TRBV19 and TRBJ2-3, with D unclear. The germline V gene encodes CDR1 LNHDA and CDR2 SQIVND (reference sequence). The CDR3 extends over 17 amino acids. The V end lost 5 bases, the J end lost 3 bases, and 21 bases lay between the germline ends. The CDR3 loop reads CASSAHPLQIGTDTQYF. CDR3 DNA sequence: TGTGCCAGTAGTGCCCATCCGCTACAGATTGGTACAGATACGCAGTATTTT.